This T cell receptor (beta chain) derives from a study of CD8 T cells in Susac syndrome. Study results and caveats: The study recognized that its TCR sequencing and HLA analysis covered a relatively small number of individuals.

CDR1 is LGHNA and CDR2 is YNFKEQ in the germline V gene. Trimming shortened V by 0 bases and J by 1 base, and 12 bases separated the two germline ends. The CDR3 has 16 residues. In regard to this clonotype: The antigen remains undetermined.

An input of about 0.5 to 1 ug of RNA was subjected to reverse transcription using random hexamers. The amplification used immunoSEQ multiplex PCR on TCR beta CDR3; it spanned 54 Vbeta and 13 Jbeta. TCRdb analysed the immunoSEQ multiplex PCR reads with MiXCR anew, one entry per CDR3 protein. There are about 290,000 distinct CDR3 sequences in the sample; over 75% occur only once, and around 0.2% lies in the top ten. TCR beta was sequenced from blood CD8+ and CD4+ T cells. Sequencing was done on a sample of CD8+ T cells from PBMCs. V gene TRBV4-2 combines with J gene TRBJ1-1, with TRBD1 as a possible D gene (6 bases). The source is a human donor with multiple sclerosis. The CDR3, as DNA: TGTGCCAGCAGCCAAGAAGCAGGACAGCAGAACACTGAAGCTTTCTTT. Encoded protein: CASSQEAGQQNTEAFF.